This T cell receptor beta chain was sequenced during a study of control samples from healthy donors and cancer patients. Method: immunoSEQ multiplex PCR; TCRdb's copy keeps in-frame clones and lacks some. The sample includes 100,000 to 150,000 clones, almost 95% of them seen just once. The ends were cut back, 4 bases at V and 7 bases at J, with 16 bases in the middle. The V gene's germline CDR1 is LNHDA and CDR2 SQIVND (reference sequence). The CDR3 is 14 residues long. This chain links TRBV19 with TRBJ2-5; the D gene could be TRBD1 or TRBD2 (5 bases each). The sequenced sample consisted of PBMCs. This receptor was identified in an elderly man with head and neck cancer. CDR3 in DNA: TGTGCCAGTAGTAGATTGGCGGAGAGGGGGACCCAGTACTTC. It translates to CASSRLAERGTQYF.